These 17 T cell receptor beta chains were all obtained from the same sample, sequenced in a study of CD8 T cell repertoires and HIV-1 epitope variants (dated by TCRdb to the early 2020s). The library relied on the immunoSEQ multiplex PCR assay. TCRdb carries this immuneACCESS record with in-frame sequences only. Its versions omit some clonotypes, under half of them owing to an unresolved V gene in the studies checked, with the rest unexplained. This sample gives approximately 6,700 clones in total; around three fifths of them show up just once. Clones ranked in the top ten supply over 35% of the sample. These receptors' antigens are unknown. The material sequenced was cultured CD8+ T cells derived from PBMCs. Receptors originate from a male donor with HIV.

DNA of the CDR3: TGCGCCAGCAGTGAGTCGGGCACGTTTAATGAAAAACTGTTTTTT. This translates into CASSESGTFNEKLFF. The chain combines TRBV10-1 with TRBJ1-4; D gene ambiguous. Between the trimmed V and J ends, which lost 0 bases and 4 bases, there was a span of 9 bases. The CDR3 is 15 amino acids. CDR1 and CDR2 (germline): WNHNN, SYGVQD (reference sequence).

This chain connects TRBV28 to TRBJ1-1; D is possibly TRBD1 (6 bases). CDR3 length: 16 amino acids. The V end was cut by 5 bases, the J end by 7 bases, with 23 bases between. CDR1 and CDR2 from the germline V gene are MDHEN and SYDVKM. The CDR3 DNA sequence: TGTGCCAGCAGTCCTAGTAGGGGGAGCTCGAGAGTTGAAGCTTTCTTT. It yields the protein CASSPSRGSSRVEAFF.

This chain joins TRBV10-3 and TRBJ2-7, with D perhaps matching TRBD1 (6 bases). Trimming shortened V by 11 bases and J by 2 bases, and 13 bases separated the two germline ends. There are 12 residues in the CDR3. Germline V gene lookup returns CDR1 ENHRY and CDR2 SYGVKD. CDR3 nucleotide sequence: TGTGCCGTAACAGGGTCTACCTACGAGCAGTACTTC. Encoded protein: CAVTGSTYEQYF.

The chain has TRBV28 and TRBJ2-7; 9 positions match TRBD1. After removal of 4 bases from V and 1 base from J, the junction contained 11 bases not matched to a gene. Germline loops: CDR1 MDHEN, CDR2 SYDVKM. The CDR3 spans 17 residues. CDR3 DNA sequence: TGTGCCAGCAGTTCTTATCCCGGGACAGGGATTTCCTACGAGCAGTACTTC. It is translated as CASSSYPGTGISYEQYF.

The rearrangement joins TRBV4-1 to TRBJ2-7; D assignment may be TRBD1 or TRBD2 (5 bases each). CDR3 length equals 15 residues. V was shortened by 4 bases and J by 4 bases, with 17 bases between the two germline ends. The V gene's germline CDR1 is MGHRA and CDR2 YSYEKL. CDR3 nucleotides: TGCGCCAGCAGCCCTCTGATAGAGGGGCCGTACGAGCAGTACTTC. It specifies CASSPLIEGPYEQYF.

The CDR3 DNA follows: TGTGCCAGCAGCCTCCGGACTAGCTGGGACCCAGATACGCAGTATTTT. As protein: CASSLRTSWDPDTQYF. The chain joins TRBV7-2 to TRBJ2-3; TRBD2 matches at 8 bases. Germline-derived CDR1 and CDR2 are SGHTA and FQGNSA. The CDR3 sequence is 16 residues long. Trimming removed 5 bases from V and 4 bases from J; junction bases left unmatched: 11. Variable domain in full (rest from reference TRBV7-2 and TRBJ2-3): GAGVSQSPSNKVTEKGKDVELRCDPISGHTALYWYRQSLGQGLEFLIYFQGNSAPDKSGLPSDRFSAERTGGSVSTLTIQRTQQEDSAVYLCASSLRTSWDPDTQYFGPGTRLTVL.

The gene calls are TRBV9 and TRBJ2-3, with D possibly TRBD2 on 6 matching bases. The V end lost 0 bases, the J end lost 5 bases, and 10 bases lay between the germline ends. There are 14 residues in the CDR3. CDR1 SGDLS and CDR2 YYNGEE come from the germline V gene. CDR3 sequence: CASSVESGGDTQYF. The DNA of the CDR3 is TGTGCCAGCAGCGTAGAATCCGGGGGAGATACGCAGTATTTT. Variable domain in full (rest from reference TRBV9 and TRBJ2-3): DSGVTQTPKHLITATGQRVTLRCSPRSGDLSVYWYQQSLDQGLQFLIQYYNGEERAKGNILERFSAQQFPDLHSELNLSSLELGDSALYFCASSVESGGDTQYFGPGTRLTVL.

CDR3 in amino acids: CASSPRTGDTEAFF. The CDR3 DNA reads TGCGCCAGCAGCCCGAGGACGGGAGACACTGAAGCTTTCTTT. V and J are TRBV5-1 and TRBJ1-1; no clear D. Looked up from germline, CDR1 is SGHRS and CDR2 is YFSETQ. V dropped 4 bases and J dropped 3 bases, with 13 bases sitting between them. The CDR3 is 14 amino acids. Full variable domain (rest looked up from reference TRBV5-1 and TRBJ1-1): KAGVTQTPRYLIKTRGQQVTLSCSPISGHRSVSWYQQTPGQGLQFLFEYFSETQRNKGNFPGRFSGRQFSNSRSEMNVSTLELGDSALYLCASSPRTGDTEAFFGQGTRLTVV.

The V call is TRBV5-4, the J call TRBJ2-3, with D possibly matching TRBD2 (5 bases). Germline V lookup: CDR1 SGHNT, CDR2 YYREEE (reference sequence). The CDR3 spans 14 residues. The ends were cut back, 4 bases at V and 0 bases at J, with 9 bases in the middle. The CDR3 loop is CASSLDFSTDTQYF. The CDR3, as DNA: TGTGCCAGCAGCCTGGACTTTAGCACAGATACGCAGTATTTT.

There are a few counts of this clone. The chain carries TRBV27 and TRBJ1-5; D may be TRBD1 (6 bases). V was shortened by 7 bases and J by 2 bases, with 12 bases between the two germline ends. The germline gives CDR1 MNHEY, CDR2 SMNVEV (reference sequence). The CDR3 extends over 14 amino acids. The DNA for the CDR3 is TGTGCCAGCACCTTGACAGGAGGCAATCAGCCCCAGCATTTT. Protein sequence: CASTLTGGNQPQHF.

This clone was seen a few times. V is TRBV5-1 and J is TRBJ1-1; TRBD1 aligns across 9 bases. Germline V CDR1 and CDR2: SGHRS, YFSETQ. The ends lost 2 bases at V and 4 bases at J; junction bases unmatched: 9. The CDR3 contains 16 residues. For the CDR3, the DNA is TGCGCCAGCAGCTTAATCCGACAGGGGGGGAGCACTGAAGCTTTCTTT. Translated, it gives CASSLIRQGGSTEAFF.

The chain has TRBV7-9 and TRBJ2-7, with D possibly called TRBD1 or TRBD2 (5 bases each). CDR1 and CDR2 from the germline V gene are SEHNR and FQNEAQ (reference sequence). This CDR3 has 14 amino acids. With 3 bases removed from V and 4 bases from J, the gap between germline ends came to 13 bases. The CDR3 region has the DNA TGTGCCAGCAGCTTCACCGGGACCGTATACGAGCAGTACTTC. Translated: CASSFTGTVYEQYF.

The rearrangement uses TRBV6-1 and TRBJ1-4, with 7 bases aligning to TRBD1. Germline CDR1 is MNHNS and CDR2 is SASEGT. The CDR3 is 15 residues long. V lost 2 bases, J lost 7 bases, and 7 bases stayed unmatched. CDR3: CASSENQGVVEKLFF. CDR3 DNA: TGTGCCAGCAGTGAAAACCAGGGGGTAGTTGAAAAACTGTTTTTT.

This chain joins TRBV6-6 and TRBJ2-7; D remains unclear. V dropped 5 bases and J dropped 4 bases, with 9 bases sitting between them. CDR3 length equals 12 residues. Germline CDR1 and CDR2: MNHNY and SVGAGI (reference sequence). CDR3 nucleotides: TGTGCCAGCAGTCCCCGACCGTACGAGCAGTACTTC. This gives the protein CASSPRPYEQYF.

The chain couples TRBV27 to TRBJ2-2; D unclear. The germline V gene has CDR1 MNHEY and CDR2 SMNVEV (reference sequence). The V end lost 0 bases, the J end lost 5 bases, and 10 bases lay between the germline ends. CDR3 size: 15 residues. For the CDR3, the DNA is TGTGCCAGCAGTTTATCGATGGCGGTAACCGGGGAGCTGTTTTTT. Translation gives CASSLSMAVTGELFF.

V gene TRBV4-3 combines with J gene TRBJ1-2; maybe TRBD1 (5 bases). The germline V gene encodes CDR1 LGHNA and CDR2 YSLEER. V was pared by 1 base and J by 7 bases, with 13 bases between. The CDR3 loop spans 14 amino acids. CDR3 nucleotides: TGCGCCAGCAGCCAAGTCTTGGGGGAAAGTGGCTACACCTTC. Translated: CASSQVLGESGYTF.

This clone was picked up a small number of times. J is TRBJ1-4 and V is TRBV27, with a possible D match to TRBD1 (5 bases). Trimming shortened V by 3 bases and J by 8 bases, and 16 bases separated the two germline ends. Germline CDR1 and CDR2: MNHEY and SMNVEV (reference sequence). The CDR3 extends over 15 amino acids. The CDR3 loop reads CASSFVTGGVEKLFF. Written as DNA, the CDR3 is TGTGCCAGCAGTTTTGTCACTGGGGGAGTCGAAAAACTGTTTTTT. The entire variable domain, with the rest obtained from reference TRBV27 and TRBJ1-4, is as follows: EAQVTQNPRYLITVTGKKLTVTCSQNMNHEYMSWYRQDPGLGLRQIYYSMNVEVTDKGDVPEGYKVSRKEKRNFPLILESPSPNQTSLYFCASSFVTGGVEKLFFGSGTQLSVL.